These T cell receptor beta chains were read from a single sample in a study of shared clonotypes between healthy human individuals. Measured with immunoSEQ multiplex PCR; TCRdb has only the in-frame clones, and not every one. The sample records some 2.1 million clones, 85% to 95% being singletons. The material sequenced was naive CD4+ T cells sorted from blood. The source of these receptors is a man between 18 and 35 years old in good health. Both conserved end residues are part of each CDR3. A D gene is named only where the DNA matches it firmly. Some rows mark clone size as missing; the rest say once, few, many or name a class of expanded clone.

clone_size: -
j_call: TRBJ2-4
cdr3_length: 15
d_call: -
v_call: TRBV5-1
cdr3_aa: CASSLGLTAKNIQYF
cdr3_nt: TGCGCCAGCAGCTTGGGTCTGACAGCCAAAAACATTCAGTACTTC

clone_size: once
j_call: TRBJ2-7
cdr3_length: 13
d_call: TRBD1
v_call: TRBV6-1
cdr3_aa: CASRQGGLYEQYF
cdr3_nt: TGTGCCAGCCGACAGGGTGGACTCTACGAGCAGTACTTC

clone_size: -
j_call: TRBJ2-1
cdr3_length: 16
d_call: TRBD2
v_call: TRBV9
cdr3_aa: CASSVSSGGSYNEQFF
cdr3_nt: TGTGCCAGCAGCGTTTCAAGCGGGGGATCCTACAATGAGCAGTTCTTC

clone_size: -
j_call: TRBJ2-7
cdr3_length: 12
d_call: -
v_call: TRBV7-2
cdr3_aa: CASSPRWLATDF
cdr3_nt: TGTGCCAGCAGCCCCCGTTGGCTAGCGACGGACTTC

clone_size: -
j_call: TRBJ2-2
cdr3_length: 13
d_call: -
v_call: TRBV18
cdr3_aa: CASSPAGTGELFF
cdr3_nt: TGTGCCAGCTCACCCGCGGGCACCGGGGAGCTGTTTTTT

clone_size: once
j_call: TRBJ2-7
cdr3_length: 11
d_call: -
v_call: TRBV30
cdr3_aa: CAWSARREQYF
cdr3_nt: TGTGCCTGGAGCGCCAGGAGGGAGCAGTACTTC

clone_size: -
j_call: TRBJ1-2
cdr3_length: 15
d_call: -
v_call: TRBV6-5
cdr3_aa: CASSYSGQGGYGYTF
cdr3_nt: TGTGCCAGCAGTTACTCGGGGCAGGGAGGATATGGCTACACCTTC

clone_size: -
j_call: TRBJ2-7
cdr3_length: 15
d_call: -
v_call: TRBV6-1
cdr3_aa: CASSEGDVGSYEQYF
cdr3_nt: TGTGCCAGCAGTGAAGGAGACGTCGGCTCCTACGAGCAGTACTTC

clone_size: -
j_call: TRBJ1-1
cdr3_length: 16
d_call: -
v_call: TRBV27
cdr3_aa: CASSFFSQAANTEAFF
cdr3_nt: TGTGCCAGCAGTTTTTTCTCACAGGCCGCGAACACTGAAGCTTTCTTT

clone_size: -
j_call: TRBJ2-5
cdr3_length: 11
d_call: -
v_call: TRBV2
cdr3_aa: CASRAGETQYF
cdr3_nt: TGTGCCAGCAGGGCCGGGGAGACCCAGTACTTC

clone_size: -
j_call: TRBJ2-7
cdr3_length: 12
d_call: -
v_call: TRBV6-5
cdr3_aa: CATPCPIYEQYF
cdr3_nt: TGTGCCACCCCATGCCCGATTTACGAGCAGTACTTC

clone_size: -
j_call: TRBJ2-7
cdr3_length: 14
d_call: -
v_call: TRBV5-5
cdr3_aa: CASSLGTGAYEQYF
cdr3_nt: TGTGCCAGCAGCTTGGGCACAGGAGCCTACGAGCAGTACTTC

clone_size: -
j_call: TRBJ2-3
cdr3_length: 13
d_call: -
v_call: TRBV5-4
cdr3_aa: CASSSRDADTQYF
cdr3_nt: TGTGCCAGCAGCTCCCGGGACGCAGATACGCAGTATTTT

clone_size: -
j_call: TRBJ2-1
cdr3_length: 12
d_call: -
v_call: TRBV10-2
cdr3_aa: CASSEGYNEQFF
cdr3_nt: TGCGCCAGCAGCGAAGGGTATAATGAGCAGTTCTTC

clone_size: -
j_call: TRBJ1-3
cdr3_length: 14
d_call: -
v_call: TRBV6-1
cdr3_aa: CASSEGGAGNTIYF
cdr3_nt: TGTGCCAGCAGTGAAGGGGGGGCTGGAAACACCATATATTTT

clone_size: -
j_call: TRBJ1-4
cdr3_length: 14
d_call: -
v_call: TRBV4-3
cdr3_aa: CASSRHQGGEKLFF
cdr3_nt: TGCGCCAGCAGCCGCCATCAAGGCGGTGAAAAACTGTTTTTT

clone_size: -
j_call: TRBJ2-7
cdr3_length: 14
d_call: -
v_call: TRBV6-5
cdr3_aa: CASSLRTGAYEQYF
cdr3_nt: TGTGCCAGCAGCCTACGAACAGGTGCCTACGAGCAGTACTTC

clone_size: -
j_call: TRBJ2-3
cdr3_length: 14
d_call: -
v_call: TRBV6-6
cdr3_aa: CASSNRPHTDTQYF
cdr3_nt: TGTGCCAGCAGTAACAGACCGCACACAGATACGCAGTATTTT

clone_size: -
j_call: TRBJ1-3
cdr3_length: 14
d_call: -
v_call: TRBV6-6
cdr3_aa: CASSYSFSGNTIYF
cdr3_nt: TGTGCCAGCAGTTACTCCTTCTCTGGAAACACCATATATTTT

clone_size: -
j_call: TRBJ2-2
cdr3_length: 18
d_call: -
v_call: TRBV12-5
cdr3_aa: CASGLADHVPIPTGELFF
cdr3_nt: TGTGCTAGTGGTTTGGCCGACCACGTCCCGATCCCCACCGGGGAGCTGTTTTTT

clone_size: -
j_call: TRBJ1-1
cdr3_length: 16
d_call: -
v_call: TRBV4-1
cdr3_aa: CASSQETIGSYTEAFF
cdr3_nt: TGCGCCAGCAGCCAAGAAACTATTGGCAGCTACACTGAAGCTTTCTTT

clone_size: -
j_call: TRBJ1-2
cdr3_length: 11
d_call: TRBD1
v_call: TRBV19
cdr3_aa: CASTGGYGYTF
cdr3_nt: TGTGCCAGTACAGGGGGCTATGGCTACACCTTC

clone_size: -
j_call: TRBJ2-4
cdr3_length: 17
d_call: TRBD2
v_call: TRBV4-1
cdr3_aa: CASSQVGTSAAKNIQYF
cdr3_nt: TGCGCCAGCAGCCAAGTTGGGACTAGCGCCGCCAAAAACATTCAGTACTTC

clone_size: -
j_call: TRBJ2-3
cdr3_length: 15
d_call: -
v_call: TRBV29-1
cdr3_aa: CSVRDGGLRTDTQYF
cdr3_nt: TGCAGCGTTCGGGACGGGGGACTTCGGACAGATACGCAGTATTTT

clone_size: -
j_call: TRBJ1-1
cdr3_length: 15
d_call: -
v_call: TRBV6-1
cdr3_aa: CASSDPGTPLTEAFF
cdr3_nt: TGTGCCAGCAGTGATCCCGGGACACCGTTGACTGAAGCTTTCTTT

clone_size: -
j_call: TRBJ1-6
cdr3_length: 19
d_call: TRBD1
v_call: TRBV6-4
cdr3_aa: CASSDSRDRESNNNSPLHF
cdr3_nt: TGTGCCAGCAGTGACTCTAGGGACAGGGAGAGTAATAATAATTCACCCCTCCACTTT

clone_size: -
j_call: TRBJ2-7
cdr3_length: 15
d_call: TRBD1
v_call: TRBV28
cdr3_aa: CASIDPTGGTYEQYF
cdr3_nt: TGTGCCAGCATTGACCCAACAGGGGGCACCTACGAGCAGTACTTC

clone_size: -
j_call: TRBJ2-7
cdr3_length: 14
d_call: -
v_call: TRBV6-5
cdr3_aa: CASSYVAGFYEQYF
cdr3_nt: TGTGCCAGCAGTTATGTTGCAGGGTTCTACGAGCAGTACTTC

clone_size: once
j_call: TRBJ1-6
cdr3_length: 14
d_call: TRBD1
v_call: TRBV6-5
cdr3_aa: CATRYRGLNSPLHF
cdr3_nt: TGTGCCACCCGATACAGGGGGCTGAATTCACCCCTCCACTTT

clone_size: -
j_call: TRBJ1-2
cdr3_length: 14
d_call: TRBD1
v_call: TRBV4-1
cdr3_aa: CASSPRQGANGYTF
cdr3_nt: TGCGCCAGCAGCCCCAGACAGGGGGCGAATGGCTACACCTTC

clone_size: -
j_call: TRBJ2-7
cdr3_length: 15
d_call: TRBD1
v_call: TRBV6-5
cdr3_aa: CASSSATGGTYEQYF
cdr3_nt: TGTGCCAGCAGTTCGGCGACAGGGGGAACCTACGAGCAGTACTTC

clone_size: -
j_call: TRBJ2-1
cdr3_length: 15
d_call: -
v_call: TRBV7-9
cdr3_aa: CASSRQGGRYNEQFF
cdr3_nt: TGTGCCAGCAGCCGACAGGGAGGACGCTACAATGAGCAGTTCTTC

clone_size: -
j_call: TRBJ1-3
cdr3_length: 16
d_call: -
v_call: TRBV18
cdr3_aa: CASSPPVPGGGNTIYF
cdr3_nt: TGTGCCAGCTCACCACCGGTACCCGGAGGTGGAAACACCATATATTTT

clone_size: -
j_call: TRBJ1-1
cdr3_length: 11
d_call: -
v_call: TRBV20-1
cdr3_aa: CSGQINTEAFF
cdr3_nt: TGCAGTGGGCAGATAAACACTGAAGCTTTCTTT

clone_size: -
j_call: TRBJ2-7
cdr3_length: 12
d_call: -
v_call: TRBV18
cdr3_aa: CASSPQMGVQYF
cdr3_nt: TGTGCCAGCTCACCACAGATGGGAGTGCAGTACTTC

clone_size: -
j_call: TRBJ2-5
cdr3_length: 17
d_call: -
v_call: TRBV21-1
cdr3_aa: CASSKCNSGEGQETQYF
cdr3_nt: TGTGCCAGCAGCAAATGCAATAGCGGGGAAGGACAAGAGACCCAGTACTTC

clone_size: -
j_call: TRBJ1-6
cdr3_length: 14
d_call: TRBD1
v_call: TRBV11-1
cdr3_aa: CASSAQGAGSPLHF
cdr3_nt: TGTGCCAGCAGCGCACAGGGGGCCGGGTCACCCCTCCACTTT

clone_size: -
j_call: TRBJ1-6
cdr3_length: 15
d_call: -
v_call: TRBV2
cdr3_aa: CASSEAGGSNSPLHF
cdr3_nt: TGTGCCAGCAGTGAAGCGGGGGGATCTAATTCACCCCTCCACTTT

clone_size: -
j_call: TRBJ1-2
cdr3_length: 15
d_call: -
v_call: TRBV5-4
cdr3_aa: CASSLAASVSYGYTF
cdr3_nt: TGTGCCAGCAGCTTGGCCGCCAGCGTTAGCTATGGCTACACCTTC

clone_size: -
j_call: TRBJ1-2
cdr3_length: 13
d_call: -
v_call: TRBV9
cdr3_aa: CASSVGSNYGYTF
cdr3_nt: TGTGCCAGCAGCGTAGGATCAAACTATGGCTACACCTTC

clone_size: -
j_call: TRBJ2-3
cdr3_length: 17
d_call: TRBD2
v_call: TRBV18
cdr3_aa: CASSPRTSGGAADTQYF
cdr3_nt: TGTGCCAGCTCACCTCGGACTAGCGGGGGGGCCGCAGATACGCAGTATTTT

clone_size: -
j_call: TRBJ2-7
cdr3_length: 14
d_call: TRBD2
v_call: TRBV18
cdr3_aa: CASSPSGARDEQYF
cdr3_nt: TGTGCCAGCTCACCTAGCGGGGCTAGAGACGAGCAGTACTTC

clone_size: -
j_call: TRBJ2-7
cdr3_length: 15
d_call: TRBD1
v_call: TRBV6-5
cdr3_aa: CASRRDRAGNYEQYF
cdr3_nt: TGTGCCAGCAGGAGGGACAGGGCTGGGAACTACGAGCAGTACTTC

clone_size: -
j_call: TRBJ2-3
cdr3_length: 16
d_call: -
v_call: TRBV10-1
cdr3_aa: CASSEARGPRTDTQYF
cdr3_nt: TGCGCCAGCAGTGAGGCTCGGGGGCCCCGCACAGATACGCAGTATTTT

clone_size: -
j_call: TRBJ1-2
cdr3_length: 15
d_call: -
v_call: TRBV30
cdr3_aa: CAWSVLAQGSGGYTF
cdr3_nt: TGTGCCTGGAGTGTACTCGCGCAGGGGAGTGGTGGCTACACCTTC

clone_size: -
j_call: TRBJ1-2
cdr3_length: 13
d_call: -
v_call: TRBV5-1
cdr3_aa: CASSFFQGYGYTF
cdr3_nt: TGCGCCAGCAGCTTCTTCCAGGGCTATGGCTACACCTTC

clone_size: -
j_call: TRBJ2-1
cdr3_length: 14
d_call: TRBD1
v_call: TRBV6-5
cdr3_aa: CASSRGTGNNEQFF
cdr3_nt: TGTGCCAGCAGTAGGGGGACAGGGAACAATGAGCAGTTCTTC

clone_size: -
j_call: TRBJ2-5
cdr3_length: 12
d_call: -
v_call: TRBV6-5
cdr3_aa: CASSLAEETQYF
cdr3_nt: TGTGCCAGCAGTTTAGCGGAGGAGACCCAGTACTTC

clone_size: -
j_call: TRBJ2-7
cdr3_length: 13
d_call: TRBD1
v_call: TRBV28
cdr3_aa: CASGRDSTYEQYF
cdr3_nt: TGTGCCAGTGGCCGGGACAGCACCTACGAGCAGTACTTC

clone_size: -
j_call: TRBJ1-1
cdr3_length: 13
d_call: -
v_call: TRBV6-1
cdr3_aa: CASSEIQGLQAFF
cdr3_nt: TGTGCCAGCAGTGAAATTCAGGGGCTCCAAGCTTTCTTT